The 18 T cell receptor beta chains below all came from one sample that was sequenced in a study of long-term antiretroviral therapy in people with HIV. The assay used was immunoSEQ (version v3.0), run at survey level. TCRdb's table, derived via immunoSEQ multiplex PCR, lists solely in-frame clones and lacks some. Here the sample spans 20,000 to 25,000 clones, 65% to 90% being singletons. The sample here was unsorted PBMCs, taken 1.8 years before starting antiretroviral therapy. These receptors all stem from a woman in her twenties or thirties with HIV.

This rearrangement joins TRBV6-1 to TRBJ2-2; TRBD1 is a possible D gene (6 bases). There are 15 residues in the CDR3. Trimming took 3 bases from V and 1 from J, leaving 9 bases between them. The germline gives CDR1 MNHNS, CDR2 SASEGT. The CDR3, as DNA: TGTGCCAGCAGTGAGTGGACAGTGAACACCGGGGAGCTGTTTTTT. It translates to CASSEWTVNTGELFF.

In nucleotides, the CDR3 is TGTGCCAGCAGCCGAATTGCCGGACCGAGCTCCTACGAGCAGTACGTC. As protein: CASSRIAGPSSYEQYV. The chain recombines TRBV11-2 with TRBJ2-7; D is unresolved. Germline assignment: CDR1 SGHAT and CDR2 FQNNGV. This CDR3 contains 16 residues. Trimming took off 5 bases at V and 0 bases at J, with 17 bases between the two ends.

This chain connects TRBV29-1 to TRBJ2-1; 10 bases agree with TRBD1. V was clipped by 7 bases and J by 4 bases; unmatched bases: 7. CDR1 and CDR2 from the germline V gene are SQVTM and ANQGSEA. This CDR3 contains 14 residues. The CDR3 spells CSGSRGQGYNEQFF. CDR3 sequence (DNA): TGCAGCGGATCTCGGGGACAGGGGTACAATGAGCAGTTCTTC.

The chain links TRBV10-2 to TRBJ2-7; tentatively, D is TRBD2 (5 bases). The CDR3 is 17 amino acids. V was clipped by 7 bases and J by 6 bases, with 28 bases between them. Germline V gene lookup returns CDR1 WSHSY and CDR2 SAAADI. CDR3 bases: TGCGCCAGCACCTCGAAGGGAGCAGCCCCCCGCAGAGGCGAGCAGTACTTC. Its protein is CASTSKGAAPRRGEQYF.

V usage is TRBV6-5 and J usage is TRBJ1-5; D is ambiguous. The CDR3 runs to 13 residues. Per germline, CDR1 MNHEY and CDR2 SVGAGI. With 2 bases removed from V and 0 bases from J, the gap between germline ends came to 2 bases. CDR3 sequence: CASSYGSNQPQHF. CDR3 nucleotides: TGTGCCAGCAGTTACGGTAGCAATCAGCCCCAGCATTTT.

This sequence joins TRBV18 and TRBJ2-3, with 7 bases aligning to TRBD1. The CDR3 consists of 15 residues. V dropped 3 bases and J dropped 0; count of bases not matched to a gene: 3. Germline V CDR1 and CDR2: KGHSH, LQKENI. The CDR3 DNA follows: TGTGCCAGCTCACCGGGACAGCGAAGCACAGATACGCAGTATTTT. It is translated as CASSPGQRSTDTQYF.

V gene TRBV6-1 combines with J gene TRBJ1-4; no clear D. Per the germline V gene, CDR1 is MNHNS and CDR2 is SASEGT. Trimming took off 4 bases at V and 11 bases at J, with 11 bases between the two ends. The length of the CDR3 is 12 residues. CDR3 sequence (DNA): TGTGCCAGCAGTGGGTTTGGTAATAAACTGTTTTTT. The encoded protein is CASSGFGNKLFF.

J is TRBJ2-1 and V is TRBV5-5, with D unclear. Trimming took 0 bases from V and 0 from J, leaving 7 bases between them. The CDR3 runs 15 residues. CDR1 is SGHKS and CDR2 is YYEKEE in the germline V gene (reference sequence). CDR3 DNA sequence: TGTGCCAGCAGCTTGGTACTGGGCTCCTACAATGAGCAGTTCTTC. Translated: CASSLVLGSYNEQFF.

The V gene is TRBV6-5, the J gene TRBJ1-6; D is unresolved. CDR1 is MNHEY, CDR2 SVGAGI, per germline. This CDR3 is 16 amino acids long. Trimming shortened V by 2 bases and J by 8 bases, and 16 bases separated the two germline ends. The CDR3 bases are TGTGCCAGCAGTTACGGCTCAACGGGTGTGGATTCACCCCTCCACTTT. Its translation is CASSYGSTGVDSPLHF.

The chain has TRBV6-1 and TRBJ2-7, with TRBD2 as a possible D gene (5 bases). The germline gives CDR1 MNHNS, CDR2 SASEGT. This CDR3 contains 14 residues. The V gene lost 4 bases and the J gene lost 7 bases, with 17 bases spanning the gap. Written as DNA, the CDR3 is TGTGCCAGCAGTGGAGAGTGGGGAGTCTGGGAGCAGTACGTC. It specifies CASSGEWGVWEQYV.

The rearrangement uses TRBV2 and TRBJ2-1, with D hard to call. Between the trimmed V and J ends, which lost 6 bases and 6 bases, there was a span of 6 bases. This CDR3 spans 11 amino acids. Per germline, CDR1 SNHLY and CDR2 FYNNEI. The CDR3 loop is CASRAFNEQFF. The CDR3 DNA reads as TGTGCCAGCAGGGCGTTCAATGAGCAGTTCTTC.

The CDR3 loop reads CASSLIGLSTDTQYF. DNA for the CDR3: TGCGCCAGCAGCTTAATAGGGTTGAGCACAGATACGCAGTATTTT. The V gene is TRBV5-1, the J gene TRBJ2-3; D gene uncertain. CDR1 and CDR2 (germline): SGHRS, YFSETQ. V lost 2 bases and J lost 0, with 10 bases in between. The CDR3 consists of 15 residues.

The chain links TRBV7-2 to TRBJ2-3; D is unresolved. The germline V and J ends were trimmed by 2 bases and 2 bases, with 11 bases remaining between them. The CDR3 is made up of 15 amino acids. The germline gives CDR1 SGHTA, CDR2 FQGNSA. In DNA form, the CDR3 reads TGTGCCAGCAGCTTACGGGCAAGCCCCACAGATACGCAGTATTTT. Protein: CASSLRASPTDTQYF.

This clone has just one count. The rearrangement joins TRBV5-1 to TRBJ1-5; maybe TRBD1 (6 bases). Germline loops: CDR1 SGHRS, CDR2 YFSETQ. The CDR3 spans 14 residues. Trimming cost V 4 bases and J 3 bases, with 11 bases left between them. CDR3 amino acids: CASSPDSSNQPQHF. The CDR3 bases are TGCGCCAGCAGCCCGGACAGCTCCAATCAGCCCCAGCATTTT. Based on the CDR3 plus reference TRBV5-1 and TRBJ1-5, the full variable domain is KAGVTQTPRYLIKTRGQQVTLSCSPISGHRSVSWYQQTPGQGLQFLFEYFSETQRNKGNFPGRFSGRQFSNSRSEMNVSTLELGDSALYLCASSPDSSNQPQHFGDGTRLSIL.

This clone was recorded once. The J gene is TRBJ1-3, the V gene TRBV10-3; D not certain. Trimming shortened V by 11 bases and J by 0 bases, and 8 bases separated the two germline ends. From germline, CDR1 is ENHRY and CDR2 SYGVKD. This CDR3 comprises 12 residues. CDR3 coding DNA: TGTGCCGCTTCTTTCTCTGGAAACACCATATATTTT. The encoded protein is CAASFSGNTIYF.

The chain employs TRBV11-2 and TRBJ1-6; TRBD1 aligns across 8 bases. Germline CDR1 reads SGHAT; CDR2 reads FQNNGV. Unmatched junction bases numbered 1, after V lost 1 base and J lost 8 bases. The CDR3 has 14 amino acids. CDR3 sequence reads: CASSLGQGYSPLHF. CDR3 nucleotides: TGTGCCAGCAGCTTAGGACAGGGGTATTCACCCCTCCACTTT.

Here the CDR3 DNA reads TGTGCCAGCCGGGGAGGCAATCAGCCCCAGCATTTT. Translated: CASRGGNQPQHF. The V and J genes are TRBV6-1 and TRBJ1-5; D is unresolved. The CDR3 covers 12 residues. V was trimmed by 8 bases and J by 2 bases, leaving 7 bases between them. CDR1 and CDR2 (germline): MNHNS, SASEGT.

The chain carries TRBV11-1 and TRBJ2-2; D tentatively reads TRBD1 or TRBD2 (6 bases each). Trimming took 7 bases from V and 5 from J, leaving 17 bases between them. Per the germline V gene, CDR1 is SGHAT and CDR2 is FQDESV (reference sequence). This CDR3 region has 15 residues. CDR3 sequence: CASMIGTQGTGELFF. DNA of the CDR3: TGTGCCAGCATGATTGGGACTCAGGGGACCGGGGAGCTGTTTTTT.